This T cell receptor (beta chain) was recovered during a study of blood T cell repertoires in COVID-19. For the study at large: The study drew acute and convalescent COVID-19 samples from the United States, Italy and Spain.

The V gene's germline CDR1 is LNHDA and CDR2 SQIVND (reference sequence). The ends were cut back, 5 bases at V and 0 bases at J, with 16 bases in the middle. There are 16 residues in the CDR3. The repertoire was sequenced with immunoSEQ multiplex PCR; TCRdb's copy has only in-frame clones and lacks some. The sample includes about 230,000 clones, 70% to 90% of them seen just once. Seattle enrolled patients during active infection and tracked them longitudinally. The rearrangement joins TRBV19 to TRBJ2-5; possibly TRBD1 for D (7 bases). The sequenced sample was peripheral blood. The sequence was collected from a man aged 50 to 59 with COVID-19, enrolled during active disease. The chain's CDR3 is CASSPQGGLYQETQYF. For the CDR3, the DNA is TGTGCCAGTAGTCCCCAGGGGGGTTTATACCAAGAGACCCAGTACTTC. The complete variable domain, with remaining parts taken from reference TRBV19 and TRBJ2-5, reads DGGITQSPKYLFRKEGQNVTLSCEQNLNHDAMYWYRQDPGQGLRLIYYSQIVNDFQKGDIAEGYSVSREKKESFPLTVTSAQKNPTAFYLCASSPQGGLYQETQYFGPGTRLLVL.